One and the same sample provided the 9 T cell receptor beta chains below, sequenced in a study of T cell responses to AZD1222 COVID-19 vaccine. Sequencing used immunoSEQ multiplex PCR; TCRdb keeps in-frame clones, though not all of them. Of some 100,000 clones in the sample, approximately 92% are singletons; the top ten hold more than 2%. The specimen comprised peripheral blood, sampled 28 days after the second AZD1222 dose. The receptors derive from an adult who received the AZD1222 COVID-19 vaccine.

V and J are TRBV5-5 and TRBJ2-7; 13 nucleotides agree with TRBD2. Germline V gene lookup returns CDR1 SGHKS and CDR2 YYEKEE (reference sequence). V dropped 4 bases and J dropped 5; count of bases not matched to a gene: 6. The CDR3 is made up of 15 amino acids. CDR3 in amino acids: CASSHWTSGSDEQYF. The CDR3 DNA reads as TGTGCCAGCAGCCACTGGACTAGCGGGAGCGACGAGCAGTACTTC. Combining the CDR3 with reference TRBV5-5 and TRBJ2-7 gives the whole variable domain DAGVTQSPTHLIKTRGQQVTLRCSPISGHKSVSWYQQVLGQGPQFIFQYYEKEERGRGNFPDRFSARQFPNYSSELNVNALLLGDSALYLCASSHWTSGSDEQYFGPGTRLTVT.

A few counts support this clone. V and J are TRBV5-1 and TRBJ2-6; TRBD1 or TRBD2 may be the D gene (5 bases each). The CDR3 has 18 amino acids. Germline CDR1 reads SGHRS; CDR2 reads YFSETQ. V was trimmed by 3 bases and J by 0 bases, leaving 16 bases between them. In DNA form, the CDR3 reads TGCGCCAGCAGCTGGGACGGATCTAGTAGCTCTGGGGCCAACGTCCTGACTTTC. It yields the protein CASSWDGSSSSGANVLTF.

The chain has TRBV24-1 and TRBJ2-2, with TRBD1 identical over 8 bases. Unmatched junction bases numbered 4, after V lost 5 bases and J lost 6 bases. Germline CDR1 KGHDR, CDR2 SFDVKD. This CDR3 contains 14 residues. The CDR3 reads CATSAQGAPGELFF. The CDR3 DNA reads TGTGCCACCAGTGCTCAGGGGGCGCCCGGGGAGCTGTTTTTT.

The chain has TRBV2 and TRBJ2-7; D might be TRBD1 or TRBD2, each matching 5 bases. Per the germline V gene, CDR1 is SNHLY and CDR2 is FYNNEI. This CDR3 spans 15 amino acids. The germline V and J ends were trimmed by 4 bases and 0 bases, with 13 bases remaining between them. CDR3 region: CASSGDRANSYEQYF. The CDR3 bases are TGTGCCAGCAGTGGGGACCGGGCCAACTCCTACGAGCAGTACTTC.

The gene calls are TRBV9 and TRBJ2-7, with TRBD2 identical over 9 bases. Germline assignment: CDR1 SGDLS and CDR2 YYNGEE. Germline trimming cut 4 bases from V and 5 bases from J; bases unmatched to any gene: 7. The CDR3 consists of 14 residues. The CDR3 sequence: CASSPSGARDEQYF. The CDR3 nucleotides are TGTGCCAGCAGCCCTAGCGGGGCCCGGGACGAGCAGTACTTC.

The DNA for the CDR3 is TGCGCCAGCAGCCCCGGGCGAGGCTACGGCTACACCTTC. Protein sequence: CASSPGRGYGYTF. The chain recombines TRBV5-1 with TRBJ1-2; D remains unclear. Germline V gives CDR1 SGHRS, CDR2 YFSETQ. Trimming shortened V by 4 bases and J by 8 bases, and 15 bases separated the two germline ends. The CDR3 length is 13 residues.

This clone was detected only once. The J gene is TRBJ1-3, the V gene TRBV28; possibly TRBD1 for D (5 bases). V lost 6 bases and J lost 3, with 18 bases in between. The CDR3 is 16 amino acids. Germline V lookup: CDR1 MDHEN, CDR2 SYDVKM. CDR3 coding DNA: TGTGCCAGCAGAAACGACCTCGGGACTGTTGGAAACACCATATATTTT. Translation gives CASRNDLGTVGNTIYF.

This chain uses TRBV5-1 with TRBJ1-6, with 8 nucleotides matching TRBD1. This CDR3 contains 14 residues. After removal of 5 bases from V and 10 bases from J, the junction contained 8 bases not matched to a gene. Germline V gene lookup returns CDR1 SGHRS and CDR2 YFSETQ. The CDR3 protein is CASRVGQGDSPLHF. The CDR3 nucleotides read TGCGCCAGCAGGGTCGGACAGGGAGACTCACCCCTCCACTTT.

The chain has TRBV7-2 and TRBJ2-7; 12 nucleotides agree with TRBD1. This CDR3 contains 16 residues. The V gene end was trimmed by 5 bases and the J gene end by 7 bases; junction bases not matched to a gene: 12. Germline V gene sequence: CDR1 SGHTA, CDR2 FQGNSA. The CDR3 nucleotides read TGTGCCAGCAGCCCGACCCGGGACAGGGGGCAGGGGGAGCAGTACTTC. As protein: CASSPTRDRGQGEQYF.